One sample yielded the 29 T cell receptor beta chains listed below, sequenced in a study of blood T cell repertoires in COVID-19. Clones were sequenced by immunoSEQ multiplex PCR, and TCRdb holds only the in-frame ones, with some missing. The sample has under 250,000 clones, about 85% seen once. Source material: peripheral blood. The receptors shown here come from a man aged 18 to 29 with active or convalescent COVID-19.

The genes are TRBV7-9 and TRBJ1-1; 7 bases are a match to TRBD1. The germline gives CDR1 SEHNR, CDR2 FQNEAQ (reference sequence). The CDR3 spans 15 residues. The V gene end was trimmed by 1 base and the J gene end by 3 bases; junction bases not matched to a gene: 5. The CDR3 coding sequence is TGTGCCAGCAGCTTAGGTAGAACAGGGGACACTGAAGCTTTCTTT. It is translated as CASSLGRTGDTEAFF. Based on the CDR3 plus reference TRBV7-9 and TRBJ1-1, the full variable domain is DTGVSQNPRHKITKRGQNVTFRCDPISEHNRLYWYRQTLGQGPEFLTYFQNEAQLEKSRLLSDRFSAERPKGSFSTLEIQRTEQGDSAMYLCASSLGRTGDTEAFFGQGTRLTVV.

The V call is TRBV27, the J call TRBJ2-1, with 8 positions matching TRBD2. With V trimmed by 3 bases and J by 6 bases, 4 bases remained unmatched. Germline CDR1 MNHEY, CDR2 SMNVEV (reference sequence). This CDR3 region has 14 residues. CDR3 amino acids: CASSFIGTSNEQFF. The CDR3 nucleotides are TGTGCCAGCAGTTTCATCGGGACTAGCAATGAGCAGTTCTTC.

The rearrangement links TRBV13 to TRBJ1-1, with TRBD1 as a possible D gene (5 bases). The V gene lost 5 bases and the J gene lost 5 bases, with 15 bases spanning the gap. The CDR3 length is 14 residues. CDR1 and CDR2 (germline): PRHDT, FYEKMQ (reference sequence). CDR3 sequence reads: CASSPLVGGTEAFF. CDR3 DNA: TGTGCCAGCAGCCCCCTCGTGGGGGGAACTGAAGCTTTCTTT.

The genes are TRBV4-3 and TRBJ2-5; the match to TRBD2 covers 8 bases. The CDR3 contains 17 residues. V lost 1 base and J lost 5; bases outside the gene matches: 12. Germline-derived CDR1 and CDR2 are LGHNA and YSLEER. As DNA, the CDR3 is TGCGCCAGCAGCCAAGGGAACCAGCGGGAGAGTAGGGAGACCCAGTACTTC. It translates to CASSQGNQRESRETQYF.

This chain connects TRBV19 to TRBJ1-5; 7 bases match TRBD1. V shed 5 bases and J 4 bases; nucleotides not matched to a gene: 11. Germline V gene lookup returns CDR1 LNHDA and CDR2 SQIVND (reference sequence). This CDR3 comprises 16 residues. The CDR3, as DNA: TGTGCCAGTAGTGCTTCGACAGGGAGTCAAAATCAGCCCCAGCATTTT. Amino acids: CASSASTGSQNQPQHF.

The CDR3 DNA reads TGCGCCAGCAGCCCCGGGGGGGTGACTAATGAAAAACTGTTTTTT. This translates into CASSPGGVTNEKLFF. The V and J genes are TRBV5-1 and TRBJ1-4; a possible D gene is TRBD1 (5 bases). The ends were cut back, 4 bases at V and 2 bases at J, with 12 bases in the middle. CDR3 length equals 15 residues. Germline CDR1 is SGHRS and CDR2 is YFSETQ.

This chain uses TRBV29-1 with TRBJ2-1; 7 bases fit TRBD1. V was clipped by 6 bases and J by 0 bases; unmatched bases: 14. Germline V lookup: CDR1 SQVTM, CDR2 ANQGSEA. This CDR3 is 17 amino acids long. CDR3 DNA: TGCAGCGTCCGACCCCCCCGACAGGGATTCTCCTACAATGAGCAGTTCTTC. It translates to CSVRPPRQGFSYNEQFF.

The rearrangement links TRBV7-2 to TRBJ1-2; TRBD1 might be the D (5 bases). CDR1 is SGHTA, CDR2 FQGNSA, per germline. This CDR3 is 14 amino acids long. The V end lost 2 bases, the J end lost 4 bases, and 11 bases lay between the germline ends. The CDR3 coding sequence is TGTGCCAGCAGCTTACAGGGCTCCTTCTATGGCTACACCTTC. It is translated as CASSLQGSFYGYTF.

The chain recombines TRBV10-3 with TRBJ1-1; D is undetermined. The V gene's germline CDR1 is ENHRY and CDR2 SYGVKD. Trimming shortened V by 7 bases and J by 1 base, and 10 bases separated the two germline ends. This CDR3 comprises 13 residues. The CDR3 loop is CAITFATNTEAFF. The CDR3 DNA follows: TGTGCCATCACCTTCGCTACGAACACTGAAGCTTTCTTT.

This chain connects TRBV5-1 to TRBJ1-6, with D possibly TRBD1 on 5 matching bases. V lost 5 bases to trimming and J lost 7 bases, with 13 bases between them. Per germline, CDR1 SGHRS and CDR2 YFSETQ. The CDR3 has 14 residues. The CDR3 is CASSQWRGNSPLHF. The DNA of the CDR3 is TGCGCCAGCAGTCAATGGCGGGGGAATTCACCCCTCCACTTT.

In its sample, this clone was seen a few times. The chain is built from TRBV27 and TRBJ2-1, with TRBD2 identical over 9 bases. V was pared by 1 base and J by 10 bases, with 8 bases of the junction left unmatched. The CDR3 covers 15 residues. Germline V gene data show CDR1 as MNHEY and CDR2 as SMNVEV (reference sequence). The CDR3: CASSLLISGRNEQFF. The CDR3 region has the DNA TGTGCCAGCAGTTTATTGATTAGCGGGAGAAACGAGCAGTTCTTC.

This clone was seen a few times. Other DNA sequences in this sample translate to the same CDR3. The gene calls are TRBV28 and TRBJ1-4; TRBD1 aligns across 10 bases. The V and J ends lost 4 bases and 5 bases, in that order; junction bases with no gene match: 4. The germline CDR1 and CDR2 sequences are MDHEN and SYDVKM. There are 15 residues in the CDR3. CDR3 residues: CASSSPGQGNEKLFF. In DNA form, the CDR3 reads TGTGCCAGCAGTTCTCCGGGACAGGGGAATGAAAAACTGTTTTTT.

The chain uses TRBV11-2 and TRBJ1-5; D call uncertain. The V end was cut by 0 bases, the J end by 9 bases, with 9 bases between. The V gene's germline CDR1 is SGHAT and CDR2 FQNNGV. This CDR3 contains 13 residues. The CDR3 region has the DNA TGTGCCAGCAGCTTAGATCCGGTTACGCCCCAGCATTTT. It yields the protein CASSLDPVTPQHF. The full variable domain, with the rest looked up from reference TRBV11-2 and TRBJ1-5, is EAGVAQSPRYKIIEKRQSVAFWCNPISGHATLYWYQQILGQGPKLLIQFQNNGVVDDSQLPKDRFSAERLKGVDSTLKIQPAKLEDSAVYLCASSLDPVTPQHFGDGTRLSIL.

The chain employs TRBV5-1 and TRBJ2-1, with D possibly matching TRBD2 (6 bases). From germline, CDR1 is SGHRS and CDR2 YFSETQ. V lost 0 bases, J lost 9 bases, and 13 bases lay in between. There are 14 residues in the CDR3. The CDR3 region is CASSLGGNLGEQFF. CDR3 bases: TGCGCCAGCAGCTTGGGCGGGAACCTCGGTGAGCAGTTCTTC.

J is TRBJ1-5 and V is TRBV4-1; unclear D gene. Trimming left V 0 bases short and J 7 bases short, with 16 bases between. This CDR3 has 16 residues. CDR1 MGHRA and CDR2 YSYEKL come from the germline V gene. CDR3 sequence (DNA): TGCGCCAGCAGCCAAGATGAGGGAGGTCTCAACCAGCCCCAGCATTTT. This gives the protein CASSQDEGGLNQPQHF.

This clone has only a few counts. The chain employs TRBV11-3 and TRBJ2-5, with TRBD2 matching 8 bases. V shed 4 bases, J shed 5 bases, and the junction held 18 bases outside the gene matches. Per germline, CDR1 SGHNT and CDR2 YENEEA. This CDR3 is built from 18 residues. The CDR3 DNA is TGTGCCAGCAGCTCAGGGATCGGGGCGGGGGGAACCCGGGAGACCCAGTACTTC. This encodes CASSSGIGAGGTRETQYF.

The CDR3 reads CASSHRQGTYNEQFF. The DNA for the CDR3 is TGTGCCAGCAGCCATAGACAGGGAACCTACAATGAGCAGTTCTTC. The chain uses TRBV5-4 and TRBJ2-1; 7 positions match TRBD1. Germline assignment: CDR1 SGHNT and CDR2 YYREEE (reference sequence). With 4 bases clipped from V and 2 bases from J, the junction kept 6 bases outside the gene matches. The CDR3 is made up of 15 amino acids.

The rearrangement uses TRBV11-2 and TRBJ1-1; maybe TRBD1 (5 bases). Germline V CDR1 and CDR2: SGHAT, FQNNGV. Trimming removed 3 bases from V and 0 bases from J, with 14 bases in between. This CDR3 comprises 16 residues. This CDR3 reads CASSFQGSVMNTEAFF. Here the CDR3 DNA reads TGTGCCAGCAGCTTTCAGGGATCCGTCATGAACACTGAAGCTTTCTTT.

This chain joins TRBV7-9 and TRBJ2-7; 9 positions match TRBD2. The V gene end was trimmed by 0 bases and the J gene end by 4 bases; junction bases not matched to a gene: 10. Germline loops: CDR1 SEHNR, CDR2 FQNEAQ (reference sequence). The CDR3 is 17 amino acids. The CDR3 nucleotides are TGTGCCAGCAGCTTAGCGCTGACGCGGGAGGGCCTGTACGAGCAGTACTTC. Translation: CASSLALTREGLYEQYF.

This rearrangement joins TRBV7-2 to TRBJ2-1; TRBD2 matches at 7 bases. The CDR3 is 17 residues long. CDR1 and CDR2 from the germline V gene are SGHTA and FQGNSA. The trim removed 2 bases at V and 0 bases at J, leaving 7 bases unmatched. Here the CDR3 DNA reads TGTGCCAGCAGCTTATGGTCCGGCGGGAGCTCCTACAATGAGCAGTTCTTC. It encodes CASSLWSGGSSYNEQFF. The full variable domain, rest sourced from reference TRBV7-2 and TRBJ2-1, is GAGVSQSPSNKVTEKGKDVELRCDPISGHTALYWYRQSLGQGLEFLIYFQGNSAPDKSGLPSDRFSAERTGGSVSTLTIQRTQQEDSAVYLCASSLWSGGSSYNEQFFGPGTRLTVL.

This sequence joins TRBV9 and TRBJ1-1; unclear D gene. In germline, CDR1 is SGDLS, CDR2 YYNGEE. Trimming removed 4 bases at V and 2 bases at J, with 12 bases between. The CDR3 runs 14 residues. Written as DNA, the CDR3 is TGTGCCAGCAGCACGGACTCGATTAACACTGAAGCTTTCTTT. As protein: CASSTDSINTEAFF.

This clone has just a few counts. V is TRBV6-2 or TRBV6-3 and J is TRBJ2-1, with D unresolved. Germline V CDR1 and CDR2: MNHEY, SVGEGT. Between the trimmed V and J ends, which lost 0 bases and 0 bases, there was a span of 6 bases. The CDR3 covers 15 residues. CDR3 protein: CASSYSESSYNEQFF. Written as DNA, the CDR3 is TGTGCCAGCAGTTACTCTGAGAGCTCCTACAATGAGCAGTTCTTC.

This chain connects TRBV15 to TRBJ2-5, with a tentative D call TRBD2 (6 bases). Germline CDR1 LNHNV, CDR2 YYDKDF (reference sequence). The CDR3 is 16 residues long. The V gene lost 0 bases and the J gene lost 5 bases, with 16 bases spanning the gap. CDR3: CATSRDSRGGWETQYF. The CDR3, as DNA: TGTGCCACCAGCAGAGATTCGCGGGGCGGATGGGAGACCCAGTACTTC.

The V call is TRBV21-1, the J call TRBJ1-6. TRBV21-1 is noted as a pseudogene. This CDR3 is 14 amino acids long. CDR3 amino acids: CASSCRVWVSPLHF. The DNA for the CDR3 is TGTGCCAGCAGCTGCCGGGTGTGGGTTTCACCCCTCCACTTT.

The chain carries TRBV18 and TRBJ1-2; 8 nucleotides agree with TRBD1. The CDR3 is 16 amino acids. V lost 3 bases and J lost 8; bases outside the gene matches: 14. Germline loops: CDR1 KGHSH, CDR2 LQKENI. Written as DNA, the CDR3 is TGTGCCAGCTCACCTCGAGGGGGACAGGTCCCGGAGGGCTACACCTTC. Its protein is CASSPRGGQVPEGYTF. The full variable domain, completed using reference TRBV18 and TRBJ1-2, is NAGVMQNPRHLVRRRGQEARLRCSPMKGHSHVYWYRQLPEEGLKFMVYLQKENIIDESGMPKERFSAEFPKEGPSILRIQQVVRGDSAAYFCASSPRGGQVPEGYTFGSGTRLTVV.

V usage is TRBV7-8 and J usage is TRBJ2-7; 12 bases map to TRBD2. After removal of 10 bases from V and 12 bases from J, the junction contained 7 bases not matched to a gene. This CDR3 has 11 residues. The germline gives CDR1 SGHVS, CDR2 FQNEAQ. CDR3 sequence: CAIELAGGTYF. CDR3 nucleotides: TGTGCCATCGAGCTAGCGGGAGGGACGTACTTC.

The CDR3 protein is CASSSGLLAKNIQYF. DNA of the CDR3: TGTGCCAGCAGCTCGGGACTTTTAGCCAAAAACATTCAGTACTTC. The V call is TRBV7-8, the J call TRBJ2-4, with D perhaps TRBD2 (6 bases). V was clipped by 4 bases and J by 0 bases, with 10 bases between them. This CDR3 region has 15 residues. Germline CDR1 and CDR2: SGHVS and FQNEAQ. The full variable domain, in which reference TRBV7-8 and TRBJ2-4 provide the parts outside the CDR3, is GAGVSQSPRYKVAKRGQDVALRCDPISGHVSLFWYQQALGQGPEFLTYFQNEAQLDKSGLPSDRFFAERPEGSVSTLKIQRTQQEDSAVYLCASSSGLLAKNIQYFGAGTRLSVL.

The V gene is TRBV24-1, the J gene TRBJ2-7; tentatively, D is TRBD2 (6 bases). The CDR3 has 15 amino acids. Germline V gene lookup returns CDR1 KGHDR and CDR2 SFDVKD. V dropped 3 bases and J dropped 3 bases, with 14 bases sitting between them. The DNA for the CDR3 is TGTGCCACCAGTGATCCCCGGGGTAGCGGCTACGAGCAGTACTTC. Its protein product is CATSDPRGSGYEQYF.

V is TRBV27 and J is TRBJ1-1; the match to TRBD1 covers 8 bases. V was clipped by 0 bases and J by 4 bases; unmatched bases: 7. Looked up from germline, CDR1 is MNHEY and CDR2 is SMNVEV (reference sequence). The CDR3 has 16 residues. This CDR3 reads CASSLSGQAQGTEAFF. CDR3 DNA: TGTGCCAGCAGTTTATCGGGACAGGCCCAGGGCACTGAAGCTTTCTTT.